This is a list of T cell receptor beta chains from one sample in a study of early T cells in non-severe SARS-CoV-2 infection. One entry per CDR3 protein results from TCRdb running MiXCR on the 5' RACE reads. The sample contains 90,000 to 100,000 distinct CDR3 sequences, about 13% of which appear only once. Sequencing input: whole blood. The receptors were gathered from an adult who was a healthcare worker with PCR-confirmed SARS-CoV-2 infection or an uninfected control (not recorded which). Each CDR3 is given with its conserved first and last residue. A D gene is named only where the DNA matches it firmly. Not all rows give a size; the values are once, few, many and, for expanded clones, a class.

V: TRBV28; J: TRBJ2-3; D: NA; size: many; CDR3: CASSRAGQPPTDTQYF; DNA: TGTGCCAGCAGTCGCGCGGGACAGCCACCCACAGATACGCAGTATTTT
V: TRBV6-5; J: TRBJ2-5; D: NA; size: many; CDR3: CATQRGGRETQYF; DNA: TGTGCCACCCAAAGGGGGGGCCGGGAGACCCAGTACTTC
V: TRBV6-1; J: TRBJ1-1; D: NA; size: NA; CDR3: CAQPCGAPNPEAFF; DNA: TGTGCCCAGCCTTGCGGGGCGCCGAACCCTGAAGCTTTCTTT
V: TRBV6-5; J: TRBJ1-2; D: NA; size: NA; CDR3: CASSSTTVNYGYTF; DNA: TGTGCCAGCAGTTCGACGACGGTTAACTATGGCTACACCTTC
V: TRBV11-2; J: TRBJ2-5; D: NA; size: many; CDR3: CASSRAVGGKETQYF; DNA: TGTGCCAGCAGCCGGGCAGTCGGGGGAAAAGAGACCCAGTACTTC
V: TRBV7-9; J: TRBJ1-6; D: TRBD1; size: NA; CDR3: CASAGQESLHF; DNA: TGTGCCAGCGCCGGACAGGAAAGTCTCCACTTT
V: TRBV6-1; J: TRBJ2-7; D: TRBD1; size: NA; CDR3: CASSDSWTGDEQYF; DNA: TGTGCCAGCAGTGATTCTTGGACAGGGGACGAGCAGTACTTC
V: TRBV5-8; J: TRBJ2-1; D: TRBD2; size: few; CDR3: CASSPDWGLAGDNEQFF; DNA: TGTGCCAGCAGCCCAGATTGGGGACTAGCGGGGGACAATGAGCAGTTCTTC
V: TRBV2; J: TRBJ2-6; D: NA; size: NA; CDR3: CASSELDSGANVLTF; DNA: TGTGCCAGCAGTGAACTAGACTCCGGGGCCAACGTCCTGACTTTC
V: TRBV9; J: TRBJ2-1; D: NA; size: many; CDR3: CASSRAPPDRRGRNEQFF; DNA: TGTGCCAGCAGCCGGGCCCCGCCAGACAGGAGGGGTAGAAATGAGCAGTTCTTC
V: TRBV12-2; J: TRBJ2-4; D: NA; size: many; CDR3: CASRWGRDTCSNIQYF; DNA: TGTGCAAGTCGCTGGGGGCGGGACACATGTTCAAACATTCAGTACTTC
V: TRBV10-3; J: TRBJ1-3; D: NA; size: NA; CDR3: CATVPDGSSGNTIYF; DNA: TGTGCCACGGTCCCGGACGGATCCTCTGGAAACACCATATATTTT
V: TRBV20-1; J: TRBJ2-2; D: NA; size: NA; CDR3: CSASHRYTGELFF; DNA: TGCAGTGCTAGTCACCGATACACCGGGGAGCTGTTTTTT
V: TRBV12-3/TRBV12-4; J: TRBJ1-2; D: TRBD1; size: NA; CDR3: CASSLRGTGQDYGYTF; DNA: TGTGCCAGCAGTTTAAGGGGTACCGGACAGGACTATGGCTACACCTTC
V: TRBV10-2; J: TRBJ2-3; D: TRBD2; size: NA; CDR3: CASWASGGNTDTQYF; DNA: TGCGCCAGCTGGGCTAGCGGGGGAAACACAGATACGCAGTATTTT
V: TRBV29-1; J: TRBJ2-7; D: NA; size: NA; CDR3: CSVSPRTEGEQYF; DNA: TGCAGCGTTTCTCCACGGACAGAGGGGGAGCAGTACTTC
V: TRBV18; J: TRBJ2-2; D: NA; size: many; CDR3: CASSPLVSNTGELFF; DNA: TGTGCCAGCTCACCACTCGTTTCGAACACCGGGGAGCTGTTTTTT
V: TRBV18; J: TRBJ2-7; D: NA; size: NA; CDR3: CASSPAYTSGEQYF; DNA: TGTGCCAGCTCACCAGCCTACACCTCTGGGGAGCAGTACTTC
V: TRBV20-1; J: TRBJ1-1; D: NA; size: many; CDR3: CSATVSTEAFF; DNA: TGCAGTGCTACGGTTAGCACTGAAGCTTTCTTT
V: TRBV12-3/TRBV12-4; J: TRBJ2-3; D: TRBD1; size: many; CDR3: CASSFRRQGGDTQYF; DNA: TGTGCCAGCAGTTTTAGGAGACAGGGGGGAGATACGCAGTATTTT
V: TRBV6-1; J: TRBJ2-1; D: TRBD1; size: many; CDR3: CASSSYRGSEQFF; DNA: TGTGCCAGCAGTTCTTACAGGGGAAGTGAGCAGTTCTTC
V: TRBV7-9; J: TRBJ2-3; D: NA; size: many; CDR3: CASSLATVSWRTDTQYF; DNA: TGTGCCAGCAGCTTAGCGACTGTCAGCTGGAGGACAGATACGCAGTATTTT
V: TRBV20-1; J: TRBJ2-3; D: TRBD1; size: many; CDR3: CSALSRGQGRDTQYF; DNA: TGCAGTGCTTTGAGTCGGGGACAGGGGAGAGATACGCAGTATTTT
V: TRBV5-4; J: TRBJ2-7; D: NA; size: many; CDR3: CASSPFNGRKQYF; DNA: TGTGCCAGCAGCCCCTTCAACGGTCGTAAGCAGTACTTC
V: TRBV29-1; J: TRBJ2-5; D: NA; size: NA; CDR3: CSVYIRETQYF; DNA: TGCAGCGTTTACATCAGAGAGACCCAGTACTTC
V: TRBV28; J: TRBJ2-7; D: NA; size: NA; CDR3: CASSLYIPRGTYEQYF; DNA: TGTGCCAGCAGTCTCTACATCCCCAGGGGAACCTACGAGCAGTACTTC
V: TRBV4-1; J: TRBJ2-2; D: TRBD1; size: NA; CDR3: CASSQDSRGRMTGELFF; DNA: TGCGCCAGCAGCCAAGATTCAAGGGGGCGGATGACCGGGGAGCTGTTTTTT
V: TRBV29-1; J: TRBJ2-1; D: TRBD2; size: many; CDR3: CSVEGGGNEQFF; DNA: TGCAGCGTTGAAGGGGGAGGGAATGAGCAGTTCTTC
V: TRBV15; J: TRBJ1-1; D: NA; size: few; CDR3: CATSRAGTPMNTEAFF; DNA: TGTGCCACCAGCAGAGCCGGGACACCTATGAACACTGAAGCTTTCTTT
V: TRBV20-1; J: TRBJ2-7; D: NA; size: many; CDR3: CSAGQGLYEQYF; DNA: TGCAGTGCAGGGCAGGGGTTGTACGAGCAGTACTTC
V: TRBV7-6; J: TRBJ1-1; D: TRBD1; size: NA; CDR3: CASSLALDREAFF; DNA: TGTGCCAGCAGCTTAGCGCTGGACAGGGAAGCTTTCTTT
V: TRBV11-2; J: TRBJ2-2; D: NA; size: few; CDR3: CASSSLRGGTGELFF; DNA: TGTGCCAGCAGTTCGTTGCGGGGCGGCACCGGGGAGCTGTTTTTT
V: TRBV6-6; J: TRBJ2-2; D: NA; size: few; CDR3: CASSYSDANTGELFF; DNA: TGTGCCAGCAGTTACTCGGACGCAAACACCGGGGAGCTGTTTTTT
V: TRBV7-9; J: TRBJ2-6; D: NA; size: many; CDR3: CASSELMANVLTF; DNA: TGTGCCAGCAGCGAGCTTATGGCCAACGTCCTGACTTTC
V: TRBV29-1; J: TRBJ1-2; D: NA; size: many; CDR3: CSVGLGDGANYGYTF; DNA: TGCAGCGTTGGGTTAGGGGATGGAGCTAACTATGGCTACACCTTC
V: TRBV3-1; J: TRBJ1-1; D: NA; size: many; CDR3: CASSTGNTEAFF; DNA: TGTGCCAGCTCGACAGGGAACACTGAAGCTTTCTTT
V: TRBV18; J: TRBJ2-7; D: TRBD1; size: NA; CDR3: CASSPRDRANYEQYF; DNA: TGTGCCAGCTCACCAAGAGACAGGGCGAACTACGAGCAGTACTTC
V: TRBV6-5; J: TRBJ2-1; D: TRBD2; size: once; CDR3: CASSYLRRAGYNEQFF; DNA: TGTGCCAGCAGTTACCTCCGCCGAGCGGGGTACAATGAGCAGTTCTTC
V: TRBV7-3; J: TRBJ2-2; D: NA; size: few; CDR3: CASSFRVAGELFF; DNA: TGTGCCAGCAGCTTCCGGGTTGCCGGGGAGCTGTTTTTT
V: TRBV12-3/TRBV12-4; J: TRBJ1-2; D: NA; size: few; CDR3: CASSFPERGNGYTF; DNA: TGTGCCAGCAGTTTCCCCGAGAGAGGGAATGGCTACACCTTC
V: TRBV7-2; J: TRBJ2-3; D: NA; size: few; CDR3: CASSLPTGTTLVTGADTQYF; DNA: TGTGCCAGCAGCCTACCGACAGGGACCACCCTCGTAACGGGGGCAGATACGCAGTATTTT
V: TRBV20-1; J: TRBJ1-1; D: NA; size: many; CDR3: CSARGQGSEAFF; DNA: TGCAGTGCTAGAGGGCAGGGGAGTGAAGCTTTCTTT
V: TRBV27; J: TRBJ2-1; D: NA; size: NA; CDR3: CASSLRDHTYNEQFF; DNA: TGTGCCAGCAGTTTACGTGACCATACCTACAATGAGCAGTTCTTC
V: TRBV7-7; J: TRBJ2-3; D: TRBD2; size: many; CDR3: CASSPTPGLTDTQYF; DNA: TGTGCCAGCAGCCCAACCCCGGGACTAACAGATACGCAGTATTTT
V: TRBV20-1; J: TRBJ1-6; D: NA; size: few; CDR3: CSVEPGLNYSPLHF; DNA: TGCAGTGTAGAGCCGGGACTGAATTATTCACCCCTCCACTTT
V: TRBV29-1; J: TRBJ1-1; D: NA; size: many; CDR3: CSVDRDLNTEAFF; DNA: TGCAGCGTAGACCGGGATTTGAACACTGAAGCTTTCTTT
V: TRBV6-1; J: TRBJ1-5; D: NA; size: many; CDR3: CASSGGRNQPQHF; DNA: TGTGCCAGCAGTGGGGGAAGGAATCAGCCCCAGCATTTT
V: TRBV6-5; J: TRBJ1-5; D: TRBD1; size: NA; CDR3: CASSPRDRGVNQPQHF; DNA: TGTGCCAGCAGCCCCCGGGACAGGGGGGTCAATCAGCCCCAGCATTTT
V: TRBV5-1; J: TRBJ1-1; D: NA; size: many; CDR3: CASSLVERDKAFF; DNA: TGCGCCAGCAGCTTGGTTGAGCGGGATAAAGCTTTCTTT
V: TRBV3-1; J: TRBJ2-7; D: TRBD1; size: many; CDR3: CASSDGTGFHEQYF; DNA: TGTGCCAGCAGCGACGGGACAGGGTTCCACGAGCAGTACTTC
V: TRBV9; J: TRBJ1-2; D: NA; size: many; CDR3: CASSVGAGNGYTF; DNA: TGTGCCAGCAGCGTAGGGGCAGGGAATGGCTACACCTTC
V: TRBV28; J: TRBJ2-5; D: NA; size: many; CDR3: CASSLPGDKRTQYF; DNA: TGTGCCAGCAGTTTACCCGGGGACAAGAGGACCCAGTACTTC
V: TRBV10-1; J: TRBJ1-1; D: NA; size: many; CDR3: CASSESGPGSAFF; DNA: TGCGCCAGCAGTGAGTCAGGCCCGGGGTCGGCTTTCTTT
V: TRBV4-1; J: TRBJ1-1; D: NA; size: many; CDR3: CASSRGATGQDTEAFF; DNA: TGCGCCAGCAGCCGAGGAGCAACCGGGCAAGACACTGAAGCTTTCTTT
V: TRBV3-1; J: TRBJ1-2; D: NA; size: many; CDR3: CASSRGQGLNYGYTF; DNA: TGTGCCAGCAGCCGTGGGCAGGGTTTAAACTATGGCTACACCTTC
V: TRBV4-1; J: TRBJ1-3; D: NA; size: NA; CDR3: CASSQDWRRTIYF; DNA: TGCGCCAGCAGCCAAGATTGGCGGAGAACCATATATTTT
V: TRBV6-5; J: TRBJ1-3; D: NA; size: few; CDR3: CASSYRAGGNTIYF; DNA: TGTGCCAGCAGTTATCGGGCAGGGGGAAACACCATATATTTT
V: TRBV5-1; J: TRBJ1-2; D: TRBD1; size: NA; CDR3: CASSRTGDSYGYTF; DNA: TGCGCCAGCAGCAGGACAGGAGATAGCTATGGCTACACCTTC
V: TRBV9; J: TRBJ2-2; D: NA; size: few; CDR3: CASSGPRGDTGELFF; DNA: TGTGCCAGCAGTGGGCCGCGTGGGGACACCGGGGAGCTGTTTTTT
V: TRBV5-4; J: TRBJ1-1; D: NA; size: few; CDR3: CASSLPGTYGNTEAFF; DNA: TGTGCCAGCAGCTTGCCGGGCACCTATGGGAACACTGAAGCTTTCTTT